This passage covers 14 T cell receptor beta chains from one sample sequenced in a study of blood T cell repertoires in COVID-19 (dated by TCRdb to about 2020). The method was the immunoSEQ multiplex PCR assay. This is the immuneACCESS table as TCRdb keeps it, with only in-frame sequences that have V and J called. A part of the clones is gone; compared with another copy, unresolved V genes explain less than half, and the rest is unexplained. The sample table records about 280,000 clones; approximately 85% of these occur just once. Of the sample, 5.1% is held by the ten largest clones. Specimen: peripheral blood. The receptors originated from a man aged 50-59 years with active or convalescent COVID-19.

V is TRBV19 and J is TRBJ2-2; a weak D match, TRBD2 (5 bases). CDR3 size: 15 residues. V was pared by 0 bases and J by 8 bases, with 13 bases between. Germline V gives CDR1 LNHDA, CDR2 SQIVND (reference sequence). The CDR3 loop reads CASSIDLATAGELFF. DNA of the CDR3: TGTGCCAGTAGTATAGATCTAGCCACAGCAGGGGAGCTGTTTTTT.

This chain joins TRBV5-1 and TRBJ2-3; 14 nucleotides line up with TRBD2. V shed 4 bases, J shed 1 base, and the junction held 2 bases outside the gene matches. The CDR3 length is 16 residues. Germline V gives CDR1 SGHRS, CDR2 YFSETQ. CDR3 amino acids: CASSPGLAGGTDTQYF. For the CDR3, the DNA is TGCGCCAGCAGCCCGGGACTAGCGGGAGGCACAGATACGCAGTATTTT.

The chain couples TRBV2 to TRBJ2-3, with unresolved D. CDR1 and CDR2 from the germline V gene are SNHLY and FYNNEI. V was cut by 4 bases and J by 0 bases, with 8 bases left in between. This CDR3 is built from 14 residues. Here the CDR3 reads CASSALTSTDTQYF. The CDR3 region has the DNA TGTGCCAGCAGTGCACTTACTAGCACAGATACGCAGTATTTT.

The rearrangement uses TRBV9 and TRBJ2-2; 10 bases fit TRBD2. CDR1 is SGDLS and CDR2 is YYNGEE in the germline V gene. The CDR3 has 17 residues. The ends lost 0 bases at V and 1 base at J; junction bases unmatched: 3. In nucleotides, the CDR3 is TGTGCCAGCAGCGTAGCTAGCGGGAGTGGGAACACCGGGGAGCTGTTTTTT. Protein: CASSVASGSGNTGELFF.

This clone came up a few times. The chain links TRBV11-1 to TRBJ1-1, with unresolved D. The CDR3 runs 14 residues. Germline CDR1 reads SGHAT; CDR2 reads FQDESV (reference sequence). The V end lost 1 base, the J end lost 0 bases, and 6 bases lay between the germline ends. CDR3 loop: CASSLVSMNTEAFF. The CDR3 nucleotides read TGTGCCAGCAGCTTAGTTTCCATGAACACTGAAGCTTTCTTT.

This clone was seen a single time. The chain joins TRBV7-9 to TRBJ1-3; TRBD1 matches 10 bases. The ends lost 3 bases at V and 0 bases at J; junction bases unmatched: 5. The CDR3 is 17 residues long. CDR1 and CDR2 from the germline V gene are SEHNR and FQNEAQ (reference sequence). In DNA form, the CDR3 reads TGTGCCAGCAGCTTCGGGACAGGGGCCTCCTCTGGAAACACCATATATTTT. Protein product: CASSFGTGASSGNTIYF.

The CDR3 bases are TGTGCCAGCAGTGGGGGGGCAGGCCAATACAATGAGCAGTTCTTC. It is translated as CASSGGAGQYNEQFF. The rearrangement uses TRBV9 and TRBJ2-1; the D gene is possibly TRBD2 (7 bases). The V end lost 5 bases, the J end lost 4 bases, and 16 bases lay between the germline ends. Germline V gene data show CDR1 as SGDLS and CDR2 as YYNGEE. This CDR3 is built from 15 residues.

J is TRBJ1-2 and V is TRBV3-1 (or the pseudogene TRBV3-2); 9 bases agree with TRBD1. Germline-derived CDR1 and CDR2 are LGHDT and YNNKEL (reference sequence). The CDR3 extends over 14 amino acids. After removal of 3 bases from V and 4 bases from J, the junction contained 3 bases not matched to a gene. The CDR3 DNA follows: TGTGCCAGCAGCCAGGGACAGGGCCCCTATGGCTACACCTTC. It yields the protein CASSQGQGPYGYTF.

The rearrangement links TRBV6-6 to TRBJ2-7; 11 nucleotides agree with TRBD2. The length of the CDR3 is 16 residues. Germline V gene lookup returns CDR1 MNHNY and CDR2 SVGAGI (reference sequence). After removal of 4 bases from V and 3 bases from J, the junction contained 8 bases not matched to a gene. The CDR3 region is CASSSLAGEGGYEQYF. CDR3 in DNA: TGTGCCAGCAGTTCACTAGCGGGAGAGGGTGGCTACGAGCAGTACTTC.

The chain is built from TRBV6-1 and TRBJ1-5; 9 positions agree with TRBD1. This CDR3 contains 14 residues. Trimming cost V 3 bases and J 7 bases; bases outside gene matches: 4. Germline V lookup: CDR1 MNHNS, CDR2 SASEGT. The CDR3 spells CASSETGGRQPQHF. The CDR3, as DNA: TGTGCCAGCAGTGAGACAGGGGGGCGGCAGCCCCAGCATTTT.

This clone has more than one count but fewer than ten. The V gene is TRBV3-1 (or the pseudogene TRBV3-2), the J gene TRBJ2-3; 7 nucleotides agree with TRBD2. V lost 0 bases to trimming and J lost 6 bases; unmatched junction nucleotides: 12. The germline V gene has CDR1 LGHDT and CDR2 YNNKEL (reference sequence). The CDR3 is made up of 17 amino acids. CDR3: CASSQDLGGSGTDTQYF. The DNA for the CDR3 is TGTGCCAGCAGCCAAGATTTGGGAGGGAGTGGTACCGATACGCAGTATTTT.

The CDR3 here is CASSRVPGSNEQFF. Here the CDR3 DNA reads TGCGCCAGCAGCCGTGTCCCCGGGAGCAATGAGCAGTTCTTC. The chain couples TRBV5-1 to TRBJ2-1; D might be TRBD2 (6 bases). In germline, CDR1 is SGHRS, CDR2 YFSETQ. The CDR3 covers 14 residues. The germline V and J ends were trimmed by 4 bases and 6 bases, with 14 bases remaining between them.

The rearrangement links TRBV7-9 to TRBJ2-2; 8 bases align to TRBD1. Germline V gene sequence: CDR1 SEHNR, CDR2 FQNEAQ (reference sequence). There are 13 residues in the CDR3. Trimming took 9 bases from V and 1 from J; bases not matched to a gene: 1. In nucleotides, the CDR3 is TGTGCCAGGGACAGGGAGAACACCGGGGAGCTGTTTTTT. This encodes CARDRENTGELFF.

The genes are TRBV12-2 and TRBJ1-1; the table's TRBD1 call for D was not verified on the DNA. TRBV12-2 corresponds to a pseudogene. The CDR3 is 16 residues long. The CDR3 nucleotides are TGTGCAAGTCGCTCCGGACAGGGTGATCTGAACACTGAAGCTTTCTTT. Translated: CASRSGQGDLNTEAFF.